Listed here are 15 T cell receptor beta chains from one sample, sequenced in a study of blood T cell repertoires in COVID-19. TCRdb's table, derived via immunoSEQ multiplex PCR, lists solely in-frame clones and lacks some. Of hundreds of thousands of clones in the sample, about four fifths were seen once. Sequencing used peripheral blood. The receptors stem from an older woman with acute or convalescent COVID-19.

This CDR3 is CASRRKKLSGNTIYF. CDR3 bases: TGTGCCAGCAGGCGAAAAAAACTCTCTGGAAACACCATATATTTT. The chain carries TRBV6-5 and TRBJ1-3; D call uncertain. The CDR3 loop spans 15 amino acids. V lost 6 bases, J lost 0 bases, and 12 bases lay in between. The germline gives CDR1 MNHEY, CDR2 SVGAGI.

The count of this clone is one. The gene calls are TRBV4-3 and TRBJ1-1, with TRBD1 as a possible D gene (5 bases). Trimming took off 2 bases at V and 5 bases at J, with 9 bases between the two ends. CDR3 size: 13 residues. Germline assignment: CDR1 LGHNA and CDR2 YSLEER. As DNA, the CDR3 is TGCGCCAGCAGCCAAACGGGACTAACTGAAGCTTTCTTT. Translation gives CASSQTGLTEAFF.

The chain carries TRBV19 and TRBJ1-1; 9 nucleotides align to TRBD1. This CDR3 is built from 18 residues. Looked up from germline, CDR1 is LNHDA and CDR2 is SQIVND (reference sequence). The V and J ends lost 3 bases and 1 base, in that order; junction bases with no gene match: 12. CDR3 amino acids: CASSIPGTGILSNTEAFF. DNA of the CDR3: TGTGCCAGTAGTATTCCCGGGACAGGGATACTTTCGAACACTGAAGCTTTCTTT.

The chain couples TRBV4-2 to TRBJ1-2; D might be TRBD1 (5 bases). Germline CDR1 reads LGHNA; CDR2 reads YNFKEQ. The V gene lost 1 base and the J gene lost 6 bases, with 15 bases spanning the gap. This CDR3 region has 15 residues. CDR3: CASSQAVGREDGYTF. CDR3 coding DNA: TGTGCCAGCAGCCAAGCCGTCGGCAGGGAGGATGGCTACACCTTC.

The chain employs TRBV28 and TRBJ1-5, with 7 positions matching TRBD1. Looked up from germline, CDR1 is MDHEN and CDR2 is SYDVKM. Trimming at V came to 6 bases and at J to 1 base, leaving 3 bases not matched to a gene. The CDR3 sequence is 14 residues long. The CDR3: CASRPDRSNQPQHF. The DNA for the CDR3 is TGTGCCAGCAGACCGGACAGGAGCAATCAGCCCCAGCATTTT.

This rearrangement joins TRBV7-9 to TRBJ2-1; a weak D match, TRBD2 (7 bases). The CDR3 consists of 14 residues. CDR1 and CDR2 from the germline V gene are SEHNR and FQNEAQ (reference sequence). Deletions cut 6 bases from V and 6 bases from J, with 15 bases between. This chain's CDR3 is CASRQGGALNEQFF. The DNA of the CDR3 is TGTGCCAGCAGACAAGGGGGGGCCCTCAATGAGCAGTTCTTC.

The genes are TRBV20-1 and TRBJ1-1; unclear D gene. The CDR3 runs to 11 residues. V dropped 3 bases and J dropped 4 bases, with 6 bases sitting between them. Germline lookup yields CDR1 DFQATT and CDR2 SNEGSKA (reference sequence). CDR3 protein: CSASPGTEAFF. CDR3 in DNA: TGCAGTGCTAGTCCAGGCACTGAAGCTTTCTTT.

The chain combines TRBV6-4 with TRBJ1-2; 9 nucleotides agree with TRBD1. The germline CDR1 and CDR2 sequences are MRHNA and SNTAGT. V shed 3 bases and J 6 bases; nucleotides not matched to a gene: 8. This CDR3 region has 15 residues. This chain's CDR3 is CASSEIRTGENGYTF. DNA for the CDR3: TGTGCCAGCAGTGAGATCCGGACAGGGGAAAATGGCTACACCTTC.

This chain connects TRBV2 to TRBJ2-5; 8 bases agree with TRBD2. CDR1 and CDR2 (germline): SNHLY, FYNNEI. V was clipped by 8 bases and J by 4 bases; unmatched bases: 6. CDR3 length: 13 amino acids. The CDR3: CASGTSGGETQYF. CDR3 bases: TGTGCCAGCGGTACTAGCGGAGGAGAGACCCAGTACTTC.

The V and J genes are TRBV6-4 and TRBJ1-2, with 9 bases matching TRBD1. From germline, CDR1 is MRHNA and CDR2 SNTAGT. V trimming: 3 bases; J trimming: 1 base; junction bases outside the gene matches: 6. The CDR3 has 16 residues. CDR3 DNA: TGTGCCAGCAGTGAATTCGGGACAGGGCGTAACTATGGCTACACCTTC. It codes for CASSEFGTGRNYGYTF.

The genes are TRBV28 and TRBJ1-2; possibly TRBD1 for D (5 bases). Trimming stripped 4 bases from V and 2 bases from J, with 11 bases between. CDR3 size: 14 residues. Germline assignment: CDR1 MDHEN and CDR2 SYDVKM. The CDR3 bases are TGTGCCAGCAGTTCCCAGACAGCGAACTATGGCTACACCTTC. Residues: CASSSQTANYGYTF.

The V call is TRBV30, the J call TRBJ2-1; a weak D match, TRBD1 (5 bases). Germline V gene sequence: CDR1 GTSNPN, CDR2 SVGIG (reference sequence). The CDR3 is made up of 14 amino acids. V lost 5 bases and J lost 0, with 11 bases in between. CDR3 protein: CAWGTGSSYNEQFF. The CDR3 nucleotides read TGTGCCTGGGGAACAGGAAGCTCCTACAATGAGCAGTTCTTC.

This clone was detected only once. The genes are TRBV10-3 and TRBJ2-7; TRBD2 is a possible D gene (6 bases). Germline CDR1 is ENHRY and CDR2 is SYGVKD. V was clipped by 7 bases and J by 1 base, with 17 bases between them. This CDR3 is 15 amino acids long. CDR3 sequence: CAITEEGRGSYEQYF. The CDR3 coding sequence is TGTGCCATCACCGAGGAGGGGCGCGGGTCCTACGAGCAGTACTTC.

V is TRBV7-6 and J is TRBJ2-7; D might be TRBD1 (5 bases). Trimming shortened V by 3 bases and J by 6 bases, and 18 bases separated the two germline ends. This CDR3 has 15 residues. Germline CDR1 reads SGHVS; CDR2 reads FNYEAQ. The CDR3 protein is CASSFVSGLMSEQYF. The CDR3 coding sequence is TGTGCCAGCAGCTTTGTGTCAGGGCTTATGTCCGAGCAGTACTTC.

The rearrangement uses TRBV5-4 and TRBJ1-1; the match to TRBD1 covers 7 bases. This CDR3 comprises 14 residues. In germline, CDR1 is SGHNT, CDR2 YYREEE (reference sequence). The trim removed 0 bases at V and 8 bases at J, leaving 7 bases unmatched. CDR3 bases: TGTGCCAGCAGCTTGGACAGGGGTCTTGCCGAAGCTTTCTTT. It yields the protein CASSLDRGLAEAFF.